The 24 T cell receptor beta chains below come from one sample, sequenced in a study of blood T cell repertoires in COVID-19. TCRdb keeps only in-frame clones here, not all; method: immunoSEQ multiplex PCR. The repertoire holds about 310,000 clones, with 80% to 90% as singletons. Sequencing was done on a sample of peripheral blood. The source is a man aged 45-65 years with active or convalescent COVID-19.

The chain couples TRBV10-2 to TRBJ2-5; D perhaps matches TRBD1 (6 bases). This CDR3 spans 17 amino acids. In germline, CDR1 is WSHSY, CDR2 SAAADI. V was clipped by 4 bases and J by 2 bases, with 20 bases between them. The CDR3 spells CASSGRSVGQGQETQYF. Here the CDR3 DNA reads TGCGCCAGCAGTGGGCGCTCTGTGGGCCAGGGGCAAGAGACCCAGTACTTC.

CDR3 nucleotides: TGTGCCAGCAGCTATATTGACGGGGGGGCGAAGGGCTACACCTTC. It is translated as CASSYIDGGAKGYTF. The V gene is TRBV5-4, the J gene TRBJ1-2; D possibly corresponds to TRBD1 (6 bases). The CDR3 loop spans 15 amino acids. Looked up from germline, CDR1 is SGHNT and CDR2 is YYREEE (reference sequence). V lost 3 bases and J lost 8, with 20 bases in between.

This clone was picked up many times. CDR3 sequence reads: CASSPGDISGANVLTF. DNA for the CDR3: TGCGCCAGCAGCCCCGGCGACATCTCTGGGGCCAACGTCCTGACTTTC. V and J are TRBV4-3 and TRBJ2-6, with D unclear. The CDR3 is 16 residues long. Between the trimmed V and J ends, which lost 4 bases and 0 bases, there was a span of 10 bases. The germline CDR1 and CDR2 sequences are LGHNA and YSLEER.

The chain has TRBV2 and TRBJ2-5; TRBD1 aligns across 10 bases. The length of the CDR3 is 15 residues. The V gene end was trimmed by 4 bases and the J gene end by 3 bases; junction bases not matched to a gene: 5. CDR1 SNHLY and CDR2 FYNNEI come from the germline V gene. CDR3 sequence: CASSGIGTGEETQYF. The CDR3 DNA is TGTGCCAGCAGTGGGATAGGGACAGGGGAAGAGACCCAGTACTTC.

The rearrangement joins TRBV2 to TRBJ2-3; 16 nucleotides line up with TRBD2. This CDR3 has 20 residues. J lost 0 bases, V lost 8 bases, and 14 bases had no gene match. The germline V gene has CDR1 SNHLY and CDR2 FYNNEI. CDR3 coding DNA: TGTGCCAGCGGGTCGATGGGACTAGCGGGAGGGGGGACTAGCACAGATACGCAGTATTTT. It codes for CASGSMGLAGGGTSTDTQYF. Using reference TRBV2 and TRBJ2-3 for the parts outside the CDR3, the full variable domain is EPEVTQTPSHQVTQMGQEVILRCVPISNHLYFYWYRQILGQKVEFLVSFYNNEISEKSEIFDDQFSVERPDGSNFTLKIRSTKLEDSAMYFCASGSMGLAGGGTSTDTQYFGPGTRLTVL.

The chain joins TRBV5-4 to TRBJ2-5, with D tentatively TRBD1 (6 bases). The germline V and J ends were trimmed by 0 bases and 1 base, with 13 bases remaining between them. CDR1 SGHNT and CDR2 YYREEE come from the germline V gene (reference sequence). This CDR3 contains 16 residues. This CDR3 is CASSLGTARIQETQYF. In DNA, the CDR3 is TGTGCCAGCAGCTTGGGGACAGCGAGAATCCAAGAGACCCAGTACTTC.

V gene TRBV19 combines with J gene TRBJ2-2; 8 bases match TRBD1. V shed 7 bases and J 1 base; nucleotides not matched to a gene: 5. The CDR3 is 15 amino acids. Germline CDR1 and CDR2: LNHDA and SQIVND (reference sequence). Here the CDR3 reads CASTFTGGNTGELFF. CDR3 coding DNA: TGTGCCAGTACCTTCACAGGGGGGAACACCGGGGAGCTGTTTTTT.

The J gene is TRBJ1-1, the V gene TRBV28; 9 bases match TRBD1. The V gene end was trimmed by 5 bases and the J gene end by 1 base; junction bases not matched to a gene: 14. CDR1 is MDHEN and CDR2 is SYDVKM in the germline V gene. This CDR3 has 18 residues. In nucleotides, the CDR3 is TGTGCCAGCAGTGGGATTGCCGGGACAGGGAATGGGAACACTGAAGCTTTCTTT. Residues: CASSGIAGTGNGNTEAFF.

V and J are TRBV18 and TRBJ1-1; no definite D call. Trimming cost V 0 bases and J 5 bases, with 7 bases left between them. There are 13 residues in the CDR3. Germline V lookup: CDR1 KGHSH, CDR2 LQKENI. CDR3 bases: TGTGCCAGCTCACCACCCCTCCGGACTGAAGCTTTCTTT. This translates into CASSPPLRTEAFF.

The chain carries TRBV28 and TRBJ1-4, with D perhaps matching TRBD1 (5 bases). The V gene lost 10 bases and the J gene lost 3 bases, with 21 bases spanning the gap. CDR1 and CDR2 from the germline V gene are MDHEN and SYDVKM. The CDR3 consists of 16 residues. This CDR3 is CAISSSRGSSNEKLFF. The DNA of the CDR3 is TGTGCCATCTCATCGAGTAGGGGTAGCTCTAATGAAAAACTGTTTTTT.

The CDR3 DNA follows: TGCGCCAGCAGCTTCCGCCGGGGAACCTCAACCCTTCAAGAGACCCAGTACTTC. As protein: CASSFRRGTSTLQETQYF. The chain links TRBV5-1 to TRBJ2-5; possible D gene TRBD2, 5 bases. Germline assignment: CDR1 SGHRS and CDR2 YFSETQ. CDR3 length: 18 amino acids. Trimming took off 2 bases at V and 2 bases at J, with 22 bases between the two ends.

Only one count was recorded for this clone. The chain uses TRBV6-5 and TRBJ1-5; TRBD1 agrees at 7 bases. Losses at the gene ends were 5 bases for V and 0 bases for J; bases not matched to a gene: 1. Germline V gives CDR1 MNHEY, CDR2 SVGAGI. CDR3 length: 14 amino acids. The CDR3 region is CASSRQGSNQPQHF. In DNA, the CDR3 is TGTGCCAGCAGTCGACAGGGTAGCAATCAGCCCCAGCATTTT.

CDR3 nucleotide sequence: TGTGCCAGCAAGCGCGTTCCGGATGCCTACGAGCAGTACTTC. Protein sequence: CASKRVPDAYEQYF. The chain combines TRBV6-5 with TRBJ2-7; D gene uncertain. Germline lookup yields CDR1 MNHEY and CDR2 SVGAGI. V dropped 7 bases and J dropped 2 bases, with 15 bases sitting between them. CDR3 size: 14 residues.

V is TRBV2 and J is TRBJ1-1, with D tentatively TRBD1 (6 bases). Germline CDR1 SNHLY, CDR2 FYNNEI. The CDR3 runs 15 residues. The germline V and J ends were trimmed by 4 bases and 5 bases, with 17 bases remaining between them. This CDR3 is CASSGLQGRGTEAFF. The CDR3 DNA is TGTGCCAGCAGTGGACTACAGGGAAGGGGGACTGAAGCTTTCTTT.

This chain connects TRBV5-6 to TRBJ2-7; 9 bases are a match to TRBD1. The germline CDR1 and CDR2 sequences are SGHDT and YYEEEE. J gave up 3 bases and V 1 base, and 14 bases lay outside the gene matches. This CDR3 spans 18 amino acids. This CDR3 is CASSLWGGQGQIIYEQYF. CDR3 DNA: TGTGCCAGCAGCTTGTGGGGAGGACAGGGGCAAATAATCTACGAGCAGTACTTC.

V is TRBV15 and J is TRBJ2-1; 9 bases are a match to TRBD2. CDR3 length: 16 amino acids. Unmatched junction bases numbered 4, after V lost 1 base and J lost 3 bases. Germline values: CDR1 LNHNV, CDR2 YYDKDF (reference sequence). The CDR3 spells CATSRVAGAHYNEQFF. The CDR3 DNA follows: TGTGCCACCAGCAGAGTAGCGGGAGCTCACTACAATGAGCAGTTCTTC.

This chain connects TRBV7-9 to TRBJ2-3; TRBD2 matches 7 bases. J gave up 3 bases and V 3 bases, and 6 bases lay outside the gene matches. Per the germline V gene, CDR1 is SEHNR and CDR2 is FQNEAQ (reference sequence). The CDR3 sequence is 15 residues long. The CDR3 nucleotides are TGTGCCAGCAGCTTTGATGGACTAGTGACAGATACGCAGTATTTT. Its protein product is CASSFDGLVTDTQYF.

The chain uses TRBV24-1 and TRBJ2-3; maybe TRBD2 (5 bases). The V and J ends lost 3 bases and 6 bases respectively, with 12 bases between them. The germline V gene has CDR1 KGHDR and CDR2 SFDVKD. The CDR3 totals 14 residues. Here the CDR3 DNA reads TGTGCCACCAGTGATAGGAATAGCGTTGATACGCAGTATTTT. Protein: CATSDRNSVDTQYF.

This sequence joins TRBV5-4 and TRBJ2-3; TRBD1 aligns across 7 bases. CDR3 length: 14 amino acids. Germline values: CDR1 SGHNT, CDR2 YYREEE (reference sequence). Trimming cost V 4 bases and J 0 bases; bases outside gene matches: 2. CDR3 in DNA: TGTGCCAGCAGCCAGGGACAGAGCACAGATACGCAGTATTTT. Its translation: CASSQGQSTDTQYF. The whole variable domain, filled in from reference TRBV5-4 and TRBJ2-3, reads ETGVTQSPTHLIKTRGQQVTLRCSSQSGHNTVSWYQQALGQGPQFIFQYYREEENGRGNFPPRFSGLQFPNYSSELNVNALELDDSALYLCASSQGQSTDTQYFGPGTRLTVL.

This clone was detected only once. The chain uses TRBV6-5 and TRBJ1-2, with 7 bases fitting TRBD1. Germline values: CDR1 MNHEY, CDR2 SVGAGI. CDR3 length equals 12 residues. Germline trimming cut 6 bases from V and 6 bases from J; bases unmatched to any gene: 4. CDR3 residues: CASSEGAHGYTF. CDR3 in DNA: TGTGCCAGCAGCGAGGGGGCCCATGGCTACACCTTC.

The genes are TRBV6-2 or TRBV6-3 and TRBJ2-1, with 9 bases that match TRBD2. V was clipped by 2 bases and J by 5 bases; unmatched bases: 10. The CDR3 is 17 residues long. Germline V lookup: CDR1 MNHEY, CDR2 SVGEGT. The CDR3 nucleotides read TGTGCCAGCAGTTACCGTCTGGCGGGGGGGCCCAACAATGAGCAGTTCTTC. Protein sequence: CASSYRLAGGPNNEQFF.

This chain joins TRBV7-9 and TRBJ2-1; 8 bases fit TRBD2. The CDR3 totals 14 residues. Germline-derived CDR1 and CDR2 are SEHNR and FQNEAQ (reference sequence). The junction had 6 bases not matched to a gene; V was cut back by 3 bases and J by 8 bases. CDR3 in DNA: TGTGCCAGCAGCTTTCAAGGGACTAGTGATGAGCAGTTCTTC. Its protein is CASSFQGTSDEQFF.

In its sample, this clone was seen once. V is TRBV6-5 and J is TRBJ2-3, with 10 bases identical to TRBD2. From germline, CDR1 is MNHEY and CDR2 SVGAGI. The trim removed 5 bases at V and 6 bases at J, leaving 5 bases unmatched. The CDR3 loop spans 14 amino acids. The CDR3 is CASSTSGTGDTQYF. The CDR3 DNA follows: TGTGCCAGCAGTACTAGCGGGACGGGGGATACGCAGTATTTT.

The chain couples TRBV2 to TRBJ2-1; 12 positions match TRBD2. Germline-derived CDR1 and CDR2 are SNHLY and FYNNEI. The V and J ends lost 2 bases and 7 bases, in that order; junction bases with no gene match: 3. The CDR3 length is 15 residues. CDR3 in DNA: TGTGCCAGCAGTGAAACTGGACTAGCGGGAAATGAGCAGTTCTTC. Its translation: CASSETGLAGNEQFF.